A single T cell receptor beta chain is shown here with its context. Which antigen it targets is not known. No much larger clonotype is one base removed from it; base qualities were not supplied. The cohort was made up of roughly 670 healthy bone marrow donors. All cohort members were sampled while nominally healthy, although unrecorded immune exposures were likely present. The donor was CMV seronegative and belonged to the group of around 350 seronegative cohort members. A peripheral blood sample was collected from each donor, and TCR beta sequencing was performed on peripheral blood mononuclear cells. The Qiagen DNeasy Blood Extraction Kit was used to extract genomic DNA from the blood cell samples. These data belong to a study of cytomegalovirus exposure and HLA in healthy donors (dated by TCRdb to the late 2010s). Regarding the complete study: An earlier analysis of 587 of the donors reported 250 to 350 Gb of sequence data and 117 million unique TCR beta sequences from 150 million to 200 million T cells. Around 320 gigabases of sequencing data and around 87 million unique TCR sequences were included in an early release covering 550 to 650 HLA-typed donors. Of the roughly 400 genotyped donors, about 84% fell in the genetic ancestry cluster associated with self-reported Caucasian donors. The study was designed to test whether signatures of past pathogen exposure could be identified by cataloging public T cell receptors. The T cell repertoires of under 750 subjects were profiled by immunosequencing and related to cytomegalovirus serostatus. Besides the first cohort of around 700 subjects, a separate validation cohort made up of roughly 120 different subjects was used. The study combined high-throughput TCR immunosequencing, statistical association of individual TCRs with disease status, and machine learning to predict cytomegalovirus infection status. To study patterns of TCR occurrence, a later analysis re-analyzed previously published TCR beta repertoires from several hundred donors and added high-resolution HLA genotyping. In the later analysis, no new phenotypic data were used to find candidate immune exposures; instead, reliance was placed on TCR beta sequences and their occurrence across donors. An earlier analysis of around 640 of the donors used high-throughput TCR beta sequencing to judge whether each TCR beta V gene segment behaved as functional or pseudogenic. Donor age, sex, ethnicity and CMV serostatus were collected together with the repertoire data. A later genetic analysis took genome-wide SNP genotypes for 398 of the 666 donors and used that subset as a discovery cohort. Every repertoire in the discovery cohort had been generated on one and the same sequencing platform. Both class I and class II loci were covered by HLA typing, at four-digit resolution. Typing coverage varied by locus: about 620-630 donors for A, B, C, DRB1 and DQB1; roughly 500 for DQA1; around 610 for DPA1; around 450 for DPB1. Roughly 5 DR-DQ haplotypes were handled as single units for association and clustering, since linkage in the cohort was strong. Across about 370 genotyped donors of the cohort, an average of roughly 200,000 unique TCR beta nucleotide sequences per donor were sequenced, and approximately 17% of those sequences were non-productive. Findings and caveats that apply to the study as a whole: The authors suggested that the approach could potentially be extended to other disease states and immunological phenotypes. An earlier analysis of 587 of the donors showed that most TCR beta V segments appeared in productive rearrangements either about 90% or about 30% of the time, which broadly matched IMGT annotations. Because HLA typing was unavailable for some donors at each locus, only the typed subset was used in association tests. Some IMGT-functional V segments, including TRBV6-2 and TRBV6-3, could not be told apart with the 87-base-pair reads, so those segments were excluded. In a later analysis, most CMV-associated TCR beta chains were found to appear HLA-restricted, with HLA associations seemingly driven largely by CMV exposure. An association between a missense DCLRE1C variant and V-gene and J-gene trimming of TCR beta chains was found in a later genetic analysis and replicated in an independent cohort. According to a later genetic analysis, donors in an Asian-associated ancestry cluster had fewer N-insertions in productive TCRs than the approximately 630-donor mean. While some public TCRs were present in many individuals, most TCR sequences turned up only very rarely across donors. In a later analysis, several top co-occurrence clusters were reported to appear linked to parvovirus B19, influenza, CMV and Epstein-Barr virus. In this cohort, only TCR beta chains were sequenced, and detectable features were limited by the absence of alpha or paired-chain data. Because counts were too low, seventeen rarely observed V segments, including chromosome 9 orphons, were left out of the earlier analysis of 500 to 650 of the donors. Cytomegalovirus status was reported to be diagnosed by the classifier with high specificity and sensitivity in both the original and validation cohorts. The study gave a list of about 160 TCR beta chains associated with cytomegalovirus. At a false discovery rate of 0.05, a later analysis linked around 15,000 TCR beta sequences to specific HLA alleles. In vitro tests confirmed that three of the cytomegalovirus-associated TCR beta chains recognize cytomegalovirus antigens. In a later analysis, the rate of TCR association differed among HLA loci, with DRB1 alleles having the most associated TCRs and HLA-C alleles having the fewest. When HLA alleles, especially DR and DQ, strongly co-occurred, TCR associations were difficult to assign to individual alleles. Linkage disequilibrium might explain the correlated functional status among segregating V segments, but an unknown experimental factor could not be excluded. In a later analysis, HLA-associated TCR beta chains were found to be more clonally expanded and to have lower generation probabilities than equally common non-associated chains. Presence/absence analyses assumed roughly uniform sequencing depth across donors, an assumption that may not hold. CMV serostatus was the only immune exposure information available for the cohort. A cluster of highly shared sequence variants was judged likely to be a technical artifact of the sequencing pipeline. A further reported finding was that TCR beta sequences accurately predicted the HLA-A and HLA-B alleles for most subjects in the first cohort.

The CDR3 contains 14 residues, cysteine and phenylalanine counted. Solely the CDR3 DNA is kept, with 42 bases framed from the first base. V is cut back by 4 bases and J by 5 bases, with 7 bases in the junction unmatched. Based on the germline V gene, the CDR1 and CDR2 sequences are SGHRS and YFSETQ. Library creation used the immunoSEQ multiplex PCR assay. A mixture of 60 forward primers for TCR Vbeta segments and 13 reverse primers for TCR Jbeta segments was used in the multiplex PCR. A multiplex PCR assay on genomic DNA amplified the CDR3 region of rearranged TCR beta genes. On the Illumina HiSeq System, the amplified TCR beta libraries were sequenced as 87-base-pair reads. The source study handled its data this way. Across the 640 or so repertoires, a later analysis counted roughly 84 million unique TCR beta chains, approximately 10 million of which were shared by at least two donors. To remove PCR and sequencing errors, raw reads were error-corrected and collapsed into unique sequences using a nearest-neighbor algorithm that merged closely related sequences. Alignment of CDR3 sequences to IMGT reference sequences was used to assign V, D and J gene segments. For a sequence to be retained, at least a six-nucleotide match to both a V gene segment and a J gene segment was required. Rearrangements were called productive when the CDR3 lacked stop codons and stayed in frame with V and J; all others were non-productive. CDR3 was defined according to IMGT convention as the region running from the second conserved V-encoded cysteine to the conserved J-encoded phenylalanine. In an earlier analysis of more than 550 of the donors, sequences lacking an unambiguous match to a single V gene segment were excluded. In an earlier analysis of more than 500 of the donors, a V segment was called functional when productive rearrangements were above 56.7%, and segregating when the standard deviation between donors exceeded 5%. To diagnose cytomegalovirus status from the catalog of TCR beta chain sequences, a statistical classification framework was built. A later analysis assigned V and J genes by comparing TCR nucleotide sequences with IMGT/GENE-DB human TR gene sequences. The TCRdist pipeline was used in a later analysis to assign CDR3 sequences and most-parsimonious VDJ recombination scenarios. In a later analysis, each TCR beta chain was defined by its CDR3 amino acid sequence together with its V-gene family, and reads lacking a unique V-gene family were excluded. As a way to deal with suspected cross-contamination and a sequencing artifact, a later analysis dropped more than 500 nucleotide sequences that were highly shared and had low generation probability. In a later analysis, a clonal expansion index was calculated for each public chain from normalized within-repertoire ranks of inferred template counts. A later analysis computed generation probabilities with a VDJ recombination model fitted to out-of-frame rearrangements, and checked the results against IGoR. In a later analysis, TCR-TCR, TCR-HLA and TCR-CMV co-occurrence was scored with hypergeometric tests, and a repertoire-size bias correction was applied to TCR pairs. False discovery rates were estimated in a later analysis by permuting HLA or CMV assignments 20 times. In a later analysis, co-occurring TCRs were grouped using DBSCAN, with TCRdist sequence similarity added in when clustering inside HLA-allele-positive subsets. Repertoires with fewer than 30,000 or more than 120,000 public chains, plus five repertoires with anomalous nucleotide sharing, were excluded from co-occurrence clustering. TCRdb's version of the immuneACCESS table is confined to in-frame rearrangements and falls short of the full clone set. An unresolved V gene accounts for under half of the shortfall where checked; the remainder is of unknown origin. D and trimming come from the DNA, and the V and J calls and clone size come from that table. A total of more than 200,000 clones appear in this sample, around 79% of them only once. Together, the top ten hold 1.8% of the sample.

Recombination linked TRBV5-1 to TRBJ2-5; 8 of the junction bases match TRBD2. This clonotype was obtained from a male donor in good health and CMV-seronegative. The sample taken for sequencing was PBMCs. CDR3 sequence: CASSPQTSEETQYF. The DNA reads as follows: TGCGCCAGCAGCCCTCAGACTAGCGAGGAGACCCAGTACTTC.